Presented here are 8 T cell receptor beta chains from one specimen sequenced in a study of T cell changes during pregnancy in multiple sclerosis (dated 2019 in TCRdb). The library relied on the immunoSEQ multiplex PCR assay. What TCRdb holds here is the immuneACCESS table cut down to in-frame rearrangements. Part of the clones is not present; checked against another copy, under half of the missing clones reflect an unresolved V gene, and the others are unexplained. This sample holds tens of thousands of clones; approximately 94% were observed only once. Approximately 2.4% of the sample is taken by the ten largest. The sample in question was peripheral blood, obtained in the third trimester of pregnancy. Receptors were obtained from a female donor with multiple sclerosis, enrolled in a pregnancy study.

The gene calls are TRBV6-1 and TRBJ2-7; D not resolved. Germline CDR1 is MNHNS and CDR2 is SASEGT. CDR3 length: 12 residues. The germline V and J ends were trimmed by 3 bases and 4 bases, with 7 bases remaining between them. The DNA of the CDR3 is TGTGCCAGCAGTGAGTCGTCGTACGAGCAGTACTTC. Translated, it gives CASSESSYEQYF.

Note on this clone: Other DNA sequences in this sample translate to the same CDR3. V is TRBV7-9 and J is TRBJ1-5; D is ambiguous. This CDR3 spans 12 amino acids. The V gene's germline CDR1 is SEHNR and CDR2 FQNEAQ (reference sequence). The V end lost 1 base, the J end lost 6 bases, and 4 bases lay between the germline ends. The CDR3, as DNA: TGTGCCAGCAGCTTAGGAGGTCAGCCCCAGCATTTT. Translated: CASSLGGQPQHF.

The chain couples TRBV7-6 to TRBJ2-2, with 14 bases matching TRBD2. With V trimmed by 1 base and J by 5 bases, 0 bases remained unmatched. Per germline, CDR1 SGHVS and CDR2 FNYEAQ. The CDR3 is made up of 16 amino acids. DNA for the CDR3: TGTGCCAGCAGCTTAGGACTAGCGGGGGGGACCGGGGAGCTGTTTTTT. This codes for CASSLGLAGGTGELFF.

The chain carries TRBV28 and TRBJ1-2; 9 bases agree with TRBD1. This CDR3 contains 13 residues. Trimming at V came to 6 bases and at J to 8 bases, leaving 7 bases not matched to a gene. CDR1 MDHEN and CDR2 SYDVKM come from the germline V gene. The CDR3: CASSQQGAGGYTF. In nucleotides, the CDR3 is TGTGCCAGCAGCCAACAGGGGGCGGGAGGCTACACCTTC.

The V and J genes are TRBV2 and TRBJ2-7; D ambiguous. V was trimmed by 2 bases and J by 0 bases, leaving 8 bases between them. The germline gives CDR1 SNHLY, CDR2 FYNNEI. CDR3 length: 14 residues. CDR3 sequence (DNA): TGTGCCAGCAGTGAACACGTTAGCTCCTACGAGCAGTACTTC. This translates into CASSEHVSSYEQYF.

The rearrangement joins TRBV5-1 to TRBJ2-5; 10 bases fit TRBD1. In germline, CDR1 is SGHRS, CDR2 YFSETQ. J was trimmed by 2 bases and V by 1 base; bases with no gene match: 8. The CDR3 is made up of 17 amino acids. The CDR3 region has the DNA TGCGCCAGCAGCTTGTTATTTGGACAGGGGGAACAAGAGACCCAGTACTTC. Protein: CASSLLFGQGEQETQYF.

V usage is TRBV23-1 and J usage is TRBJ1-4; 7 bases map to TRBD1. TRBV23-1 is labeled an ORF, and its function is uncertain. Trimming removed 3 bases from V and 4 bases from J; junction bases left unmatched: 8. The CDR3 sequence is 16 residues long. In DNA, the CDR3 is TGCGCCAGCAGTCATGCCCAGGGACAGCTTAATGAAAAACTGTTTTTT. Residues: CASSHAQGQLNEKLFF.

CDR3 nucleotide sequence: TGTGCCAGCAGTTTAGCCGGGGTCCACGAGCAGTACTTC. Translation: CASSLAGVHEQYF. This rearrangement joins TRBV27 to TRBJ2-7; possibly TRBD2 for D (5 bases). The CDR3 covers 13 residues. V was clipped by 2 bases and J by 5 bases, with 10 bases between them. The germline CDR1 and CDR2 sequences are MNHEY and SMNVEV (reference sequence).